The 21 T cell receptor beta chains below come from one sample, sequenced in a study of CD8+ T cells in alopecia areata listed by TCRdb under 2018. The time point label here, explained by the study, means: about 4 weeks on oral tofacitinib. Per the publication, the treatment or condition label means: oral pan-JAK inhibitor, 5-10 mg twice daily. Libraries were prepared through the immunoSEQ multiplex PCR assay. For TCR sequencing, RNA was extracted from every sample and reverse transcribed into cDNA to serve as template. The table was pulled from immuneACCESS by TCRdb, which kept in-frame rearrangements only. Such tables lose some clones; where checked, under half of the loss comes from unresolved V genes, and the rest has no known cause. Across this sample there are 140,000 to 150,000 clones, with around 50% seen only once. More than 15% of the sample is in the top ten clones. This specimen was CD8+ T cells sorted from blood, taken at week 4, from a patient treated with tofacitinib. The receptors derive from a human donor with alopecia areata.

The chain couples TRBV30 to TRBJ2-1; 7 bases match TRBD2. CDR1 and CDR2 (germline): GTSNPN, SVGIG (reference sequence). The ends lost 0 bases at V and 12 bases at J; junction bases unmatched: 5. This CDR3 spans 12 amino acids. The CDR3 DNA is TGTGCCTGGAGTGTAGCGGGGTGGCCGCAGTTCTTC. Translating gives CAWSVAGWPQFF.

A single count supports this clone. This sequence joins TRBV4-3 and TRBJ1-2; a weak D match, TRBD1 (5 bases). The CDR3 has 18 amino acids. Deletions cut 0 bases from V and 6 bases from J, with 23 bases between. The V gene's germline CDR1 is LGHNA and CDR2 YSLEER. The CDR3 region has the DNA TGCGCCAGCAGCCAAGATGCTGCGCCGTGGGGGGAAGAGAATGGCTACACCTTC. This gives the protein CASSQDAAPWGEENGYTF.

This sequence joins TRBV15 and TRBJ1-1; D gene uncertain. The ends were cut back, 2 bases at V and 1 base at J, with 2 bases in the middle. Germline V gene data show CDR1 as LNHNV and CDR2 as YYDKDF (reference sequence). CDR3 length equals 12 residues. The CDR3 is CATSRRNTEAFF. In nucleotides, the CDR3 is TGTGCCACCAGCAGAAGGAACACTGAAGCTTTCTTT.

The CDR3 reads CASSLSGGNTEAFF. The CDR3 nucleotides read TGTGCCAGCAGCTTGTCAGGGGGTAACACTGAAGCTTTCTTT. The genes are TRBV13 and TRBJ1-1, with 7 nucleotides matching TRBD1. The germline V gene encodes CDR1 PRHDT and CDR2 FYEKMQ (reference sequence). CDR3 length: 14 amino acids. The ends lost 3 bases at V and 2 bases at J; junction bases unmatched: 3.

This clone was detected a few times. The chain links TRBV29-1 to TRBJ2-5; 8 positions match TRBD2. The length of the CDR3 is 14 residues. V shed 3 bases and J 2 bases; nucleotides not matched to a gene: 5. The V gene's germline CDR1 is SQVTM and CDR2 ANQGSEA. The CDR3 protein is CSVDGAGEQETQYF. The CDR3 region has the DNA TGCAGCGTTGATGGAGCGGGGGAGCAAGAGACCCAGTACTTC.

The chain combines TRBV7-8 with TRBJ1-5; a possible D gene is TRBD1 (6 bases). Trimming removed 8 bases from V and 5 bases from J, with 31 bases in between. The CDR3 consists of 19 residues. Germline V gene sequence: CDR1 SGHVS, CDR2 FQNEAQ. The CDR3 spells CASEPGVWRDKKVDQPQHF. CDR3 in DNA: TGTGCCAGCGAGCCGGGGGTGTGGAGGGACAAAAAGGTGGATCAGCCCCAGCATTTT.

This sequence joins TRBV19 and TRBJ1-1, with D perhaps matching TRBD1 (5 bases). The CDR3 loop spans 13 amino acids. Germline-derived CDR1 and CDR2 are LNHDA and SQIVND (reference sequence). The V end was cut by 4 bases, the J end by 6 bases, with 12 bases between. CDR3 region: CASSTGLGAEAFF. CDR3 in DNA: TGTGCCAGTAGTACGGGACTCGGGGCTGAAGCTTTCTTT.

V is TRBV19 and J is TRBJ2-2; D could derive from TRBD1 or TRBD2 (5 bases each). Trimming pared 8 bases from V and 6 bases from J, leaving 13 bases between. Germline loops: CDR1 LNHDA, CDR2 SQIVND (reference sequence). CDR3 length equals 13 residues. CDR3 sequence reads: CASLHLGAGELFF. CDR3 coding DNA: TGTGCCAGTCTCCACCTGGGGGCCGGGGAGCTGTTTTTT.

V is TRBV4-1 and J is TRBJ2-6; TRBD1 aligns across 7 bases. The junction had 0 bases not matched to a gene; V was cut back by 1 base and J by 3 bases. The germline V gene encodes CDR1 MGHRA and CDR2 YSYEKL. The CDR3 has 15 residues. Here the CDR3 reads CASSQGTGGANVLTF. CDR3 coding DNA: TGCGCCAGCAGCCAAGGGACAGGTGGGGCCAACGTCCTGACTTTC.

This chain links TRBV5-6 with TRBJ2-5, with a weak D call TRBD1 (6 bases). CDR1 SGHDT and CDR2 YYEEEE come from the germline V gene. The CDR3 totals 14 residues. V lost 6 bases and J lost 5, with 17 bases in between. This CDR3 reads CASITEQGSETQYF. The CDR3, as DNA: TGTGCCAGCATTACCGAACAGGGTTCCGAGACCCAGTACTTC.

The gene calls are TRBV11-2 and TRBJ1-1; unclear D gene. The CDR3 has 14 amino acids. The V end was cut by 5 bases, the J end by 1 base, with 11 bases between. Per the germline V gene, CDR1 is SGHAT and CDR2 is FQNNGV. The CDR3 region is CASSPGSENTEAFF. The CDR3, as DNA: TGTGCCAGCAGCCCGGGTTCTGAGAACACTGAAGCTTTCTTT.

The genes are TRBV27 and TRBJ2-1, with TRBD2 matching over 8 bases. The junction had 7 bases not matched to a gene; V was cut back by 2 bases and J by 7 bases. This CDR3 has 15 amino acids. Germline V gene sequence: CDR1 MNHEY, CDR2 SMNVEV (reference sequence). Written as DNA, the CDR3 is TGTGCCAGCAGTTTAACGGGGGGGTTTCGGAATGAGCAGTTCTTC. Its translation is CASSLTGGFRNEQFF.

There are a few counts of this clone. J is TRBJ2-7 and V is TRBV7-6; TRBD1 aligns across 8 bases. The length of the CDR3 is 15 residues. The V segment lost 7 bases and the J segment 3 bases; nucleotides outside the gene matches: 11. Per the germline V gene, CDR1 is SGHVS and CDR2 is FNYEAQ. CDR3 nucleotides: TGTGCCAGCACCCCCGGACAGGGCCCCCTCTACGAGCAGTACTTC. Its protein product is CASTPGQGPLYEQYF.

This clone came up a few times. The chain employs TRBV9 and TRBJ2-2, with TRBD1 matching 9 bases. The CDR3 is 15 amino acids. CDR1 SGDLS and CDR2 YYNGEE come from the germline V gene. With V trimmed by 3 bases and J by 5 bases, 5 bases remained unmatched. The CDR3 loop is CASSAETGGTGELFF. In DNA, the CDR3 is TGTGCCAGCAGCGCCGAGACAGGGGGGACCGGGGAGCTGTTTTTT. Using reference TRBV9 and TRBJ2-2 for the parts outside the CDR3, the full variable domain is DSGVTQTPKHLITATGQRVTLRCSPRSGDLSVYWYQQSLDQGLQFLIQYYNGEERAKGNILERFSAQQFPDLHSELNLSSLELGDSALYFCASSAETGGTGELFFGEGSRLTVL.

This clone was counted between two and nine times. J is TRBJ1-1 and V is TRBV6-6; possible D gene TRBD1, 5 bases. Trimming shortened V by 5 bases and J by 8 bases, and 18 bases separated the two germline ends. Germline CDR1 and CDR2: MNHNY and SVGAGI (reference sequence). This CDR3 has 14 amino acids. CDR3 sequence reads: CASSGDRHPGEAFF. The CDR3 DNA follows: TGTGCCAGCAGTGGGGACCGCCATCCTGGGGAAGCTTTCTTT.

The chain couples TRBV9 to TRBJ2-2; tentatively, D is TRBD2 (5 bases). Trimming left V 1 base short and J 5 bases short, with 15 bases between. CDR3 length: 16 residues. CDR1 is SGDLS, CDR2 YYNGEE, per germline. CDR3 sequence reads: CASSVSAVARTGELFF. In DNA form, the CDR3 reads TGTGCCAGCAGCGTATCCGCGGTAGCGAGGACCGGGGAGCTGTTTTTT.

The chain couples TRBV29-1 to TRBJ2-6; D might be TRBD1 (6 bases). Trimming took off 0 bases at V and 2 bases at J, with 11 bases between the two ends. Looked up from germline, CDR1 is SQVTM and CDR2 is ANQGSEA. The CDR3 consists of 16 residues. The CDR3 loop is CSVEDLEGAGANVLTF. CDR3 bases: TGCAGCGTTGAAGATCTTGAGGGGGCTGGGGCCAACGTCCTGACTTTC.

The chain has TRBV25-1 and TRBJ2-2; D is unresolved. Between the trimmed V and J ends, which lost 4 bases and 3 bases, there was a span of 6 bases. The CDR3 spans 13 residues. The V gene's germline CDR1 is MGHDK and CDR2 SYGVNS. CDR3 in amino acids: CASSAGDTGELFF. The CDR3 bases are TGTGCCAGCAGTGCAGGCGACACCGGGGAGCTGTTTTTT.

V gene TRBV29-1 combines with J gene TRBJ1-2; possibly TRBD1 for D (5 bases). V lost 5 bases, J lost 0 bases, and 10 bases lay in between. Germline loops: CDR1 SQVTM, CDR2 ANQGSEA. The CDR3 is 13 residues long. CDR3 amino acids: CSVQQATNYGYTF. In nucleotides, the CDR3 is TGCAGCGTTCAACAGGCCACTAACTATGGCTACACCTTC.

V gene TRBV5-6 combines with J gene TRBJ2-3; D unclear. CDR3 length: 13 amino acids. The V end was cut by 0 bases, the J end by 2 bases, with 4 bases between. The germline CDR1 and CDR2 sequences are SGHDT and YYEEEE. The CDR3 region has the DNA TGTGCCAGCAGCTTGGGGTTCACAGATACGCAGTATTTT. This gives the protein CASSLGFTDTQYF.

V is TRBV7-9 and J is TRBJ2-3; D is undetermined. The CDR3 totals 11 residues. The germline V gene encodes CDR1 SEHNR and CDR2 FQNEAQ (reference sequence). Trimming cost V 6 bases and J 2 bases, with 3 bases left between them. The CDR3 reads CASRATDTQYF. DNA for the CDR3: TGTGCCAGCAGGGCCACAGATACGCAGTATTTT.